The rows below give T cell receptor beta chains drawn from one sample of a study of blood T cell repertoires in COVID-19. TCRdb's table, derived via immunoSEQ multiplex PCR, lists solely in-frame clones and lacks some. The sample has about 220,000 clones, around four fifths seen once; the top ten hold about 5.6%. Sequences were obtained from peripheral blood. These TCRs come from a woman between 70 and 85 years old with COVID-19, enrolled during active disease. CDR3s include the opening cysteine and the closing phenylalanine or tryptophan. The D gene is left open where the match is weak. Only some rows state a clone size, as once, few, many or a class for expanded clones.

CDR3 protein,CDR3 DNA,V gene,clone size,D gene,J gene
CAGKNRNNYGYTF,TGTGCCGGAAAAAACAGGAACAACTATGGCTACACCTTC,TRBV28,-,-,TRBJ1-2
CASSLESGRPQHF,TGTGCCAGCAGCTTAGAATCGGGGAGGCCCCAGCATTTT,TRBV7-2,-,-,TRBJ1-5
CASSPYIEQFF,TGTGCCAGCAGCCCCTATATTGAGCAGTTCTTC,TRBV6-6,few,-,TRBJ2-1
CASSKGLAGAGEQYF,TGTGCCAGCAGCAAGGGACTAGCGGGAGCGGGGGAGCAGTACTTC,TRBV5-4,-,TRBD2,TRBJ2-7
CASSQGLYNEQFF,TGTGCCAGCAGCCAAGGACTATACAATGAGCAGTTCTTC,TRBV14,once,-,TRBJ2-1
CASTPNSQETQYF,TGTGCCAGCACTCCCAACTCCCAAGAGACCCAGTACTTC,TRBV28,-,-,TRBJ2-5
CASSFLGRVSYEQYF,TGTGCCAGCAGCTTTCTCGGGAGGGTCTCCTACGAGCAGTACTTC,TRBV11-1,once,TRBD2,TRBJ2-7
CASSVVAGGSGANVLTF,TGTGCCAGCAGCGTGGTAGCAGGGGGCTCTGGGGCCAACGTCCTGACTTTC,TRBV5-5,-,TRBD1,TRBJ2-6
CAIGGAGGYSPLHF,TGTGCCATCGGCGGCGCCGGGGGGTATTCACCCCTCCACTTT,TRBV6-6,-,-,TRBJ1-6
CASSHDRDRYTF,TGTGCCAGCAGTCACGACAGGGATCGCTACACCTTC,TRBV6-2/TRBV6-3,-,TRBD1,TRBJ1-2
CASSSQESTEAFF,TGTGCCAGCAGCTCTCAGGAAAGCACTGAAGCTTTCTTT,TRBV7-9,-,-,TRBJ1-1
CASSQDGGAGTNEKLFF,TGCGCCAGCAGCCAAGATGGGGGGGCCGGCACTAATGAAAAACTGTTTTTT,TRBV4-3,-,-,TRBJ1-4
CASSLTGTTPRQYF,TGTGCCAGCAGCTTAACAGGGACCACCCCCAGGCAGTACTTC,TRBV7-9,once,-,TRBJ2-7
CASSLVNGAGTRNEQFF,TGTGCCAGCAGCTTAGTAAATGGGGCCGGGACTAGGAATGAGCAGTTCTTC,TRBV11-3,-,TRBD2,TRBJ2-1
CASSSKGQGDNQPQHF,TGTGCCAGCAGCTCTAAGGGACAGGGGGACAATCAGCCCCAGCATTTT,TRBV7-8,few,TRBD1,TRBJ1-5
CASSAGQPNYGYTF,TGCGCCAGCAGCGCTGGACAACCTAACTATGGCTACACCTTC,TRBV5-1,-,-,TRBJ1-2
CASSRGLAGLYEQYF,TGTGCCAGCAGCCGCGGACTAGCGGGACTCTACGAGCAGTACTTC,TRBV6-2/TRBV6-3,few,TRBD2,TRBJ2-7
CAWSLLAGSGQFF,TGTGCCTGGAGTCTCCTTGCGGGGTCTGGGCAGTTCTTC,TRBV30,-,-,TRBJ2-1
CASSLVGLAGGPRLVGQYF,TGTGCCAGCAGCTTAGTCGGGCTAGCGGGAGGGCCGAGGCTGGTGGGGCAGTACTTC,TRBV7-2,-,TRBD2,TRBJ2-7
CASIGDRADQPQHF,TGTGCCAGCATTGGCGACAGGGCGGATCAGCCCCAGCATTTT,TRBV6-6,-,TRBD1,TRBJ1-5
CASSSGRGEGGANVLTF,TGCGCCAGCAGCTCCGGCAGGGGCGAGGGTGGGGCCAACGTCCTGACTTTC,TRBV5-1,-,-,TRBJ2-6